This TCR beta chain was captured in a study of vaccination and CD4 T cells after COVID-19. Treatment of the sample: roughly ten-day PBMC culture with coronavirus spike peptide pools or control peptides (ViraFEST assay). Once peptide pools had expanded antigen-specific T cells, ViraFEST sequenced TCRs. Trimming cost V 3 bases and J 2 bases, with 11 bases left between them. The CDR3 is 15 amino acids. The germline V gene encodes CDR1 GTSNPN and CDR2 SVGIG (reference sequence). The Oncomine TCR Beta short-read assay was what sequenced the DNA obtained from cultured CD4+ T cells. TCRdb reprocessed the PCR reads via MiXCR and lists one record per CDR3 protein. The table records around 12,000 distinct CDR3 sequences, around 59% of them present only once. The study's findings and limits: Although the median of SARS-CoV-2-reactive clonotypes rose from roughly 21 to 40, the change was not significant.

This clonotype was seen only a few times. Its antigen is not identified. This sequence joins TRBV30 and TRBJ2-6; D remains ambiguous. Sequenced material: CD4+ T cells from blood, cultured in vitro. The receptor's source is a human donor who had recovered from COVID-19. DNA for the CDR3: TGTGCCTGGAGGACGACTGGAACTGGGGCCAACGTCCTGACTTTC. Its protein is CAWRTTGTGANVLTF. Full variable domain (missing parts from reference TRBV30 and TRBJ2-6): SQTIHQWPATLVQPVGSPLSLECTVEGTSNPNLYWYRQAAGRGLQLLFYSVGIGQISSEVPQNLSASRPQDRQFILSSKKLLLSDSGFYLCAWRTTGTGANVLTFGAGSRLTVL.